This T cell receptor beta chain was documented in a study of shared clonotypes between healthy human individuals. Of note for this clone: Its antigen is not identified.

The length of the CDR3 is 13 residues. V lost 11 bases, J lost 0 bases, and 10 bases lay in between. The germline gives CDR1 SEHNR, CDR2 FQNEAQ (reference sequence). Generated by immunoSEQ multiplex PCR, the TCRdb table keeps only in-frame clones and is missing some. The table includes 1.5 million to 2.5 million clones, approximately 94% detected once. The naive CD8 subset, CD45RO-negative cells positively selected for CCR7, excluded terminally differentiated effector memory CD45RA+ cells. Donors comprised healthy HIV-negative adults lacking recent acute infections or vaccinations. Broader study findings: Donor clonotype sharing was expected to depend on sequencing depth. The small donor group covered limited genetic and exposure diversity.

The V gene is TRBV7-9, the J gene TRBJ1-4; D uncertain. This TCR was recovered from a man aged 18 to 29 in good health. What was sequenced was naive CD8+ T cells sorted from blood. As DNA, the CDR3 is TGTGCCGGAAGTGAGACAACTAATGAAAAACTGTTTTTT. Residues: CAGSETTNEKLFF.